The present entry profiles one T cell receptor beta chain with its context. Its antigen is unidentified. This specimen comes from a study of CXCR3-negative and CXCR3-positive naive CD8 T cells. At the level of the study: There were about 150 million TRB reads altogether, and each library had about 1.5 +/- 0.3 million of them. Study-wide results and limits: Unlike memory cells, which differed, naive CXCR3-negative and CXCR3-positive cells had similar TRBV-TRBJ usage. Cryopreservation partially decreased CXCR3 expression, and most assays used fresh PBMCs. Similarly elevated diversity marked both naive subsets, with memory CD8+ cells showing far lower diversity.

Researchers prepared the TRB cDNA libraries using 5' RACE with UMI labels. Each CDR3 protein gets one entry in TCRdb, which reprocessed the 5' RACE reads and gives no DNA. Across approximately 52,000 distinct CDR3 sequences, the top ten clones capture around 20% of the sample. CDR3 length: 15 residues. The germline V gene has CDR1 SGHDN and CDR2 FVKESK. The V gene is TRBV14, the J gene TRBJ2-7; the D gene TCRdb calls, TRBD1, cannot be checked with no DNA. The sequenced sample consisted of memory CD8+ T cells from blood. This TCR derives from a human donor in good health. Some clones in this sample may be carry-over from other donors' samples. CDR3 region: CASSTGQGSHYEQYF.